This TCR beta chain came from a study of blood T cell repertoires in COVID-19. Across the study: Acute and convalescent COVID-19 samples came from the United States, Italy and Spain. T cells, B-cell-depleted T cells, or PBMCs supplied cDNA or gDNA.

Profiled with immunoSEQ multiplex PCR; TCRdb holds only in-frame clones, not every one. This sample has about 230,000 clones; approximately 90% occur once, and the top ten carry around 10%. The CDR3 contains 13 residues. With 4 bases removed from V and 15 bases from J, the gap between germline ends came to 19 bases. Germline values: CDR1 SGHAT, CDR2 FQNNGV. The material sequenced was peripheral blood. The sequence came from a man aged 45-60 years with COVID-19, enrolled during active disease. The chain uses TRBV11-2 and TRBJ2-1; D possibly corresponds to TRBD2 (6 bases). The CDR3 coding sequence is TGTGCCAGCAGCTCCCCCGGGGGTCCTAGCAGGTTCTTC. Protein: CASSSPGGPSRFF.